This TCR beta chain was obtained from a study of spatial heterogeneity in lung cancer. Background on the study: Beta-chain sequences were consistently detected more often than alpha-chain sequences. The study observed each unique TCR and UMI combination more than ten times on average in raw reads.

This clonotype showed up just a few times. The time point denotes: sample taken at primary tumor resection. Trimming left V 5 bases short and J 1 base short, with 14 bases between. CDR1 is SQVTM and CDR2 is ANQGSEA in the germline V gene. This CDR3 contains 14 residues. One entry per CDR3 protein, called by TCRdb with MiXCR from the 5' RACE reads. The sample has around 92,000 distinct CDR3 sequences; roughly 12% are singletons. The chain combines TRBV29-1 with TRBJ1-1, with D perhaps TRBD1 (5 bases). The source of this sequence is a male donor with early-stage non-small cell lung cancer. The starting material was PBMCs, obtained at surgery. In DNA, the CDR3 is TGCAGCGTTAACGACAGCCCAAGGAACACTGAAGCTTTCTTT. This translates into CSVNDSPRNTEAFF.